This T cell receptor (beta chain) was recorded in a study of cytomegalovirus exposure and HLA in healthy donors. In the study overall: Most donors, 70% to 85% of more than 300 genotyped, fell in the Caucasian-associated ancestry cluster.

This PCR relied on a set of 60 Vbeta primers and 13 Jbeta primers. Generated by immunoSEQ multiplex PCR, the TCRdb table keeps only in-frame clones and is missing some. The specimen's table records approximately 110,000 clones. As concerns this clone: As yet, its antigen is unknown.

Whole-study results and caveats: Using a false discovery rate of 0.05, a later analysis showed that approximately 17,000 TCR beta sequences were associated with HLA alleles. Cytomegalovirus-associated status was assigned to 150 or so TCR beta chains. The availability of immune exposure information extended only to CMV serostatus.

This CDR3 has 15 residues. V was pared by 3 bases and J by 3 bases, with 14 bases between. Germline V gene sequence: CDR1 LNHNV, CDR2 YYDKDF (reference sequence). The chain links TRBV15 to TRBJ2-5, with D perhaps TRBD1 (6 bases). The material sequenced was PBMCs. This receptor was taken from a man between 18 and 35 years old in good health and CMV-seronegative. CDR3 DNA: TGTGCCACCAGCAGTTTTATGGACAGAGAAGAGACCCAGTACTTC. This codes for CATSSFMDREETQYF.